The T cell receptor beta chain described here comes from a study of early T cells in non-severe SARS-CoV-2 infection. CDR3 length: 16 amino acids. V lost 3 bases, J lost 2 bases, and 17 bases lay in between. Germline V gene sequence: CDR1 SGHDT, CDR2 YYEEEE. From the 5' RACE reads, TCRdb called clonotypes with MiXCR, one entry per CDR3 protein. The table shows some 98,000 distinct CDR3 sequences, with 16% occurring only once. Sequencing input: whole blood. The clonotype comes from an adult who was a healthcare worker with PCR-confirmed SARS-CoV-2 infection or an uninfected control (not recorded which). The chain uses TRBV5-6 and TRBJ1-2, with D possibly being TRBD1 (6 bases). CDR3 DNA: TGTGCCAGCAGCTCTTTATTACAGGGCCAAAACTATGGCTACACCTTC. This gives the protein CASSSLLQGQNYGYTF.